The next 8 T cell receptor beta chains were all read from a single sample in a study of identical twins. One entry per CDR3 protein results from TCRdb running MiXCR on the 5' RACE reads. Of 500,000 to 600,000 distinct CDR3 sequences in the sample, around 20% were seen once. These sequences were also reported in another study, on T cells expressing NK-cell markers.

Sequencing input: CD4+ T cells sorted from blood. These TCRs come from a woman under 30 in good health.

This clonotype was recorded a few times. This sequence joins TRBV4-1 and TRBJ2-1, with D unclear. CDR1 is MGHRA, CDR2 YSYEKL, per germline. Trimming shortened V by 0 bases and J by 0 bases, and 9 bases separated the two germline ends. This CDR3 is built from 16 residues. The CDR3 spells CASSQERHFSYNEQFF. The DNA for the CDR3 is TGCGCCAGCAGCCAAGAGCGGCACTTCTCCTACAATGAGCAGTTCTTC.

The table lists this clonotype with a few counts. The J gene is TRBJ2-7, the V gene TRBV12-5; D may be TRBD1 (7 bases). V lost 2 bases and J lost 6, with 20 bases in between. CDR1 LGHNT and CDR2 FRNRAP come from the germline V gene. There are 16 residues in the CDR3. As DNA, the CDR3 is TGTGCTAGTGGTTTGATTCGCAGCAGGGGGGTAAGCGAGCAGTACTTC. It codes for CASGLIRSRGVSEQYF.

This clonotype turned up a few times. J is TRBJ1-3 and V is TRBV12-3 or TRBV12-4; D is uncertain. The CDR3 has 15 residues. V was pared by 6 bases and J by 4 bases, with 16 bases between. CDR3 protein: CASSPLGSLGNTIYF. For the CDR3, the DNA is TGTGCCAGCAGCCCATTAGGTAGTTTGGGAAACACCATATATTTT.

This clonotype was detected only a few times. The chain joins TRBV7-9 to TRBJ2-1, with D perhaps TRBD2 (7 bases). Germline V gene lookup returns CDR1 SEHNR and CDR2 FQNEAQ (reference sequence). The CDR3 spans 13 residues. The V end was cut by 4 bases, the J end by 8 bases, with 12 bases between. CDR3: CASSWLGGDEQFF. In nucleotides, the CDR3 is TGTGCCAGCAGCTGGCTAGGGGGGGATGAGCAGTTCTTC.

The rearrangement links TRBV4-2 to TRBJ1-2; 10 bases are shared with TRBD1. V gave up 7 bases and J gave up 5 bases; unmatched junction bases: 13. The CDR3 is 16 amino acids. In germline, CDR1 is LGHNA, CDR2 YNFKEQ. The CDR3 coding sequence is TGTGCCAGCACCCCGGGACAGGGGTCTAAGGGGTATGGCTACACCTTC. It specifies CASTPGQGSKGYGYTF.

This clonotype was observed a handful of times. CDR3 DNA sequence: TGCGCCAGCAGCCAAGATAGTGGGGACAGTTCAAACGCAGGGCCCGGGGAGCTGTTTTTT. The encoded protein is CASSQDSGDSSNAGPGELFF. J is TRBJ2-2 and V is TRBV4-1; 7 bases are a match to TRBD1. The CDR3 has 20 residues. V shed 0 bases, J shed 6 bases, and the junction held 19 bases outside the gene matches. From germline, CDR1 is MGHRA and CDR2 YSYEKL.

The DNA of the CDR3 is TGCGCCAGCAGCTTGGTCCCTAGCGGTTCAAGGGGGAATGAGCAGTTCTTC. This gives the protein CASSLVPSGSRGNEQFF. The V call is TRBV5-1, the J call TRBJ2-1, with TRBD2 as a possible D gene (7 bases). The CDR3 totals 17 residues. Germline values: CDR1 SGHRS, CDR2 YFSETQ. Deletions cut 0 bases from V and 7 bases from J, with 20 bases between.

This clonotype has a handful of counts. The gene calls are TRBV19 and TRBJ2-2; D unresolved. The germline gives CDR1 LNHDA, CDR2 SQIVND (reference sequence). The V end was cut by 2 bases, the J end by 4 bases, with 5 bases between. The CDR3 contains 13 residues. CDR3 amino acids: CASSIFGTGELFF. DNA for the CDR3: TGTGCCAGTAGTATATTTGGCACCGGGGAGCTGTTTTTT.